The 26 T cell receptor beta chains below were found in one sample sequenced in a study of cytomegalovirus exposure and HLA in healthy donors. The PCR ran on 60 Vbeta and 13 Jbeta primers. Measured with immunoSEQ multiplex PCR; TCRdb has only the in-frame clones, and not every one. The data show about 160,000 clones, over 70% seen once. Material: PBMCs. These TCRs come from a man under 40 in good health and CMV-seronegative.

A few counts support this clone. The V gene is TRBV5-6, the J gene TRBJ1-1; the match to TRBD1 covers 7 bases. Trimming took 2 bases from V and 4 from J; bases not matched to a gene: 5. The CDR3 extends over 14 amino acids. The germline CDR1 and CDR2 sequences are SGHDT and YYEEEE. CDR3 in DNA: TGTGCCAGCAGCTTCTGGGACAGAGTCACTGAAGCTTTCTTT. It encodes CASSFWDRVTEAFF.

The chain recombines TRBV19 with TRBJ1-1, with a tentative D call TRBD1 (6 bases). The CDR3 covers 16 residues. V was clipped by 2 bases and J by 0 bases, with 13 bases between them. In germline, CDR1 is LNHDA, CDR2 SQIVND (reference sequence). The chain's CDR3 is CASSIFGGTMNTEAFF. The CDR3 DNA reads as TGTGCCAGTAGTATATTTGGGGGCACTATGAACACTGAAGCTTTCTTT.

This clone was detected only once. The rearrangement joins TRBV7-8 to TRBJ2-5, with D possibly matching TRBD2 (6 bases). CDR3 length equals 14 residues. CDR1 and CDR2 from the germline V gene are SGHVS and FQNEAQ. Deletions cut 5 bases from V and 11 bases from J, with 21 bases between. The CDR3 DNA reads TGTGCCAGCAGCGTCGGGACTGAGCCTACGGGGCAGTACTTC. Translating it yields CASSVGTEPTGQYF.

This clone occurred once. The same CDR3 also results from other DNA sequences found in this sample. The V call is TRBV11-2, the J call TRBJ1-1; perhaps TRBD1 as D (6 bases). V dropped 7 bases and J dropped 5 bases, with 14 bases sitting between them. The CDR3 extends over 13 amino acids. The V gene's germline CDR1 is SGHAT and CDR2 FQNNGV. For the CDR3, the DNA is TGTGCCAGCACAACCACAGGGCATACTGAAGCTTTCTTT. Protein: CASTTTGHTEAFF.

The J gene is TRBJ1-1, the V gene TRBV7-9; TRBD1 is a possible D gene (6 bases). Germline V CDR1 and CDR2: SEHNR, FQNEAQ (reference sequence). The CDR3 extends over 13 amino acids. Between the trimmed V and J ends, which lost 3 bases and 5 bases, there was a span of 10 bases. The CDR3 spells CASSLITGTEAFF. The CDR3 bases are TGTGCCAGCAGCTTGATTACAGGGACTGAAGCTTTCTTT. The full variable domain, in which reference TRBV7-9 and TRBJ1-1 provide the parts outside the CDR3, is DTGVSQNPRHKITKRGQNVTFRCDPISEHNRLYWYRQTLGQGPEFLTYFQNEAQLEKSRLLSDRFSAERPKGSFSTLEIQRTEQGDSAMYLCASSLITGTEAFFGQGTRLTVV.

There are a few counts of this clone. The rearrangement uses TRBV28 and TRBJ2-7, with TRBD1 matching over 8 bases. This CDR3 is built from 14 residues. Germline-derived CDR1 and CDR2 are MDHEN and SYDVKM. The trim removed 3 bases at V and 2 bases at J, leaving 3 bases unmatched. Here the CDR3 reads CASSLGQEAYEQYF. The CDR3 DNA sequence: TGTGCCAGCAGTTTGGGACAGGAGGCCTACGAGCAGTACTTC. Full variable domain (rest looked up from reference TRBV28 and TRBJ2-7): DVKVTQSSRYLVKRTGEKVFLECVQDMDHENMFWYRQDPGLGLRLIYFSYDVKMKEKGDIPEGYSVSREKKERFSLILESASTNQTSMYLCASSLGQEAYEQYFGPGTRLTVT.

This clone was detected once. The V call is TRBV7-9, the J call TRBJ2-5; a possible D gene is TRBD2 (6 bases). The DNA end is more similar to TRBJ2-7, so the J call may be wrong. The CDR3 has 14 residues. The germline gives CDR1 SEHNR, CDR2 FQNEAQ (reference sequence). CDR3 sequence: CASTRLQGGHEQYF. The CDR3 DNA reads TGTGCCAGCACTAGGCTTCAGGGAGGACACGAGCAGTACTTC.

This chain joins TRBV25-1 and TRBJ2-1, with 8 bases lining up with TRBD2. The germline gives CDR1 MGHDK, CDR2 SYGVNS. With 0 bases clipped from V and 4 bases from J, the junction kept 8 bases outside the gene matches. The CDR3 contains 17 residues. Here the CDR3 DNA reads TGTGCCAGCAGTGAATATATCGGGTCGGGAGGGTACAATGAGCAGTTCTTC. Its protein product is CASSEYIGSGGYNEQFF.

The chain is built from TRBV5-4 and TRBJ1-3; D not resolved. The CDR3 length is 17 residues. V was cut by 2 bases and J by 0 bases, with 15 bases left in between. Looked up from germline, CDR1 is SGHNT and CDR2 is YYREEE (reference sequence). The DNA for the CDR3 is TGTGCCAGCAGCTTTCTAGCCGGCGGCGTCTCTGGAAACACCATATATTTT. Residues: CASSFLAGGVSGNTIYF.

The rearrangement uses TRBV15 and TRBJ2-2; 9 bases match TRBD1. V shed 6 bases, J shed 4 bases, and the junction held 9 bases outside the gene matches. Germline V gives CDR1 LNHNV, CDR2 YYDKDF (reference sequence). The CDR3 runs to 16 residues. The CDR3 DNA reads TGTGCCACCAGGAACTCAGGGACAGGGACCACCGGGGAGCTGTTTTTT. It encodes CATRNSGTGTTGELFF.

The genes are TRBV27 and TRBJ2-2; D possibly corresponds to TRBD1 (6 bases). The length of the CDR3 is 13 residues. Trimming left V 11 bases short and J 5 bases short, with 15 bases between. Looked up from germline, CDR1 is MNHEY and CDR2 is SMNVEV (reference sequence). In nucleotides, the CDR3 is TGTGCCTCCCAGGGGCTCATAACCGGGGAGCTGTTTTTT. Protein: CASQGLITGELFF.

This clone was counted a few times. The chain employs TRBV5-8 and TRBJ2-7; no reliable D call. CDR3 length: 12 amino acids. The V gene's germline CDR1 is SGHTS and CDR2 YDEGEE. V gave up 1 base and J gave up 4 bases, with 6 bases separating them. This CDR3 is CASSLTHYEQYF. CDR3 nucleotides: TGTGCCAGCAGCTTGACTCATTACGAGCAGTACTTC.

The chain links TRBV9 to TRBJ2-7; possible D gene TRBD2, 6 bases. CDR1 and CDR2 from the germline V gene are SGDLS and YYNGEE. This CDR3 is 14 amino acids long. V dropped 4 bases and J dropped 2 bases, with 13 bases sitting between them. The CDR3 reads CASSTSGVPYEQYF. DNA for the CDR3: TGTGCCAGCAGCACGTCGGGGGTTCCCTACGAGCAGTACTTC.

Comments on this clone: The sample contains more than one DNA sequence encoding this CDR3. The CDR3 region is CSVAGQGSYEQYF. For the CDR3, the DNA is TGCAGCGTTGCCGGACAGGGGTCCTACGAGCAGTACTTC. The chain joins TRBV29-1 to TRBJ2-7, with 9 bases aligning to TRBD1. V lost 4 bases and J lost 1; bases outside the gene matches: 2. The CDR3 sequence is 13 residues long. Germline V lookup: CDR1 SQVTM, CDR2 ANQGSEA.

As to this clone: The same CDR3 can be traced to other DNA sequences in this sample. The chain has TRBV7-9 and TRBJ2-7; 7 nucleotides line up with TRBD2. Looked up from germline, CDR1 is SEHNR and CDR2 is FQNEAQ (reference sequence). The CDR3 covers 15 residues. J lost 5 bases, V lost 6 bases, and 13 bases had no gene match. The CDR3 reads CASSFFLAGENEQYF. CDR3 nucleotide sequence: TGTGCCAGCAGTTTTTTTTTGGCGGGAGAGAACGAGCAGTACTTC.

The rearrangement joins TRBV27 to TRBJ1-4, with D possibly TRBD1 on 6 matching bases. The ends were cut back, 2 bases at V and 0 bases at J, with 7 bases in the middle. The CDR3 contains 15 residues. From germline, CDR1 is MNHEY and CDR2 SMNVEV (reference sequence). In DNA form, the CDR3 reads TGTGCCAGCAGTTTAAGGGGGTCAACTAATGAAAAACTGTTTTTT. The encoded protein is CASSLRGSTNEKLFF.

This clone occurred a few times. The chain links TRBV6-6 to TRBJ1-5; no reliable D call. Trimming pared 4 bases from V and 3 bases from J, leaving 4 bases between. The germline V gene encodes CDR1 MNHNY and CDR2 SVGAGI (reference sequence). This CDR3 spans 12 amino acids. The CDR3 nucleotides read TGTGCCAGCAGTTTCCTCAATCAGCCCCAGCATTTT. Translating it yields CASSFLNQPQHF.

The chain couples TRBV19 to TRBJ2-5; D may be TRBD1 (5 bases). Trimming cost V 3 bases and J 2 bases, with 7 bases left between them. The CDR3 spans 13 residues. The V gene's germline CDR1 is LNHDA and CDR2 SQIVND (reference sequence). CDR3 nucleotides: TGTGCCAGTAGTATCCAGGGTCAAGAGACCCAGTACTTC. This sequence encodes CASSIQGQETQYF.

The rearrangement joins TRBV7-9 to TRBJ2-1; D is undetermined. Germline V gene lookup returns CDR1 SEHNR and CDR2 FQNEAQ (reference sequence). This CDR3 region has 14 residues. Trimming pared 4 bases from V and 4 bases from J, leaving 11 bases between. The CDR3 nucleotides read TGTGCCAGCAGCTCGGGTGGAATTTACAATGAGCAGTTCTTC. Amino acids: CASSSGGIYNEQFF. Filled out from reference TRBV7-9 and TRBJ2-1, the complete variable domain reads DTGVSQNPRHKITKRGQNVTFRCDPISEHNRLYWYRQTLGQGPEFLTYFQNEAQLEKSRLLSDRFSAERPKGSFSTLEIQRTEQGDSAMYLCASSSGGIYNEQFFGPGTRLTVL.

The chain is built from TRBV7-8 and TRBJ2-2; D perhaps matches TRBD2 (5 bases). V was pared by 4 bases and J by 0 bases, with 15 bases between. CDR1 and CDR2 from the germline V gene are SGHVS and FQNEAQ. This CDR3 has 17 residues. CDR3 nucleotides: TGTGCCAGCAGCTCAGACCAACTAGTCGCGAACACCGGGGAGCTGTTTTTT. Translated: CASSSDQLVANTGELFF.

This rearrangement joins TRBV19 to TRBJ1-5; unclear D gene. V shed 7 bases and J shed 5 bases, with 3 bases lying between them. Germline V gene data show CDR1 as LNHDA and CDR2 as SQIVND (reference sequence). CDR3 size: 10 residues. For the CDR3, the DNA is TGTGCCAGTACGGATCAGCCCCAGCATTTT. Protein: CASTDQPQHF.

The chain recombines TRBV4-3 with TRBJ1-5; D perhaps matches TRBD1 (5 bases). V dropped 1 base and J dropped 4 bases, with 8 bases sitting between them. This CDR3 comprises 14 residues. Germline V gene lookup returns CDR1 LGHNA and CDR2 YSLEER. The CDR3 DNA sequence: TGCGCCAGCAGCCAAGGACAGACTAATCAGCCCCAGCATTTT. Amino acids: CASSQGQTNQPQHF.

About this clone itself: The junction does not match germline at one end; this may be a read error. The genes are TRBV7-8 and TRBJ2-7, with D perhaps TRBD1 (5 bases). Germline CDR1 is SGHVS and CDR2 is FQNEAQ. The CDR3 covers 10 residues. CDR3 coding DNA: TGTGCCAGCAGCTTCGACAGCCTCAACTTC. Amino acid sequence: CASSFDSLNF.

This rearrangement joins TRBV6-5 to TRBJ2-1, with 7 nucleotides matching TRBD1. The V gene end was trimmed by 11 bases and the J gene end by 1 base; junction bases not matched to a gene: 5. CDR3 size: 13 residues. CDR1 and CDR2 (germline): MNHEY, SVGAGI. The CDR3 DNA reads as TGTGCCGCCCGGACAGGTTCCTACAATGAGCAGTTCTTC. It encodes CAARTGSYNEQFF.

The chain couples TRBV19 to TRBJ2-7; D gene ambiguous. Trimming left V 6 bases short and J 2 bases short, with 11 bases between. Germline V lookup: CDR1 LNHDA, CDR2 SQIVND (reference sequence). This CDR3 has 13 residues. The CDR3, as DNA: TGTGCCAGTAGCGGCGGTACCACCTACGAGCAGTACTTC. Translating gives CASSGGTTYEQYF.

The chain carries TRBV27 and TRBJ2-6; TRBD2 is a possible D gene (6 bases). Germline-derived CDR1 and CDR2 are MNHEY and SMNVEV (reference sequence). The CDR3 has 19 residues. Between the trimmed V and J ends, which lost 1 base and 2 bases, there was a span of 18 bases. This CDR3 is CASSLLGNPGEAGANVLTF. The CDR3 region has the DNA TGTGCCAGCAGTTTATTAGGGAACCCGGGGGAAGCTGGGGCCAACGTCCTGACTTTC.